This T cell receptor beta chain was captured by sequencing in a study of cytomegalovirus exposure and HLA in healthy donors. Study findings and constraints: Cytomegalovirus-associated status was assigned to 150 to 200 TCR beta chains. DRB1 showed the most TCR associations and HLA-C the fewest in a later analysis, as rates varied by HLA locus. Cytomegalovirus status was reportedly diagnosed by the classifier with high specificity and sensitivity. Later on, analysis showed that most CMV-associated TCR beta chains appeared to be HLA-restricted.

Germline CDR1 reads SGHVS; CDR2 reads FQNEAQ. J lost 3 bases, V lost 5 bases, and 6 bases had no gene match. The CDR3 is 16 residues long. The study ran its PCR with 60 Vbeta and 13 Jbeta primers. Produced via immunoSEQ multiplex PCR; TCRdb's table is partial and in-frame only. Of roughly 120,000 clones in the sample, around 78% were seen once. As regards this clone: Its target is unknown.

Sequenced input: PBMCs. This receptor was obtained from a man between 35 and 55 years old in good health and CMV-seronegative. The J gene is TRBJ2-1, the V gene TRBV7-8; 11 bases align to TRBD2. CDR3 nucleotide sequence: TGTGCCAGCAGCCCCCGACTAGCGGGGATCTACAATGAGCAGTTCTTC. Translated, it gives CASSPRLAGIYNEQFF.